The following is a TCR beta chain sequence with its context. Its antigen is unidentified. Together with a sample-barcoded 5' primer, a J-beta primer mix was included in a second PCR lasting roughly 6 to 12 cycles. Every sample gave at least 3 million paired-end reads containing CDR3. TCRdb used MiXCR to reprocess the 5' RACE reads, holding one entry per CDR3 protein. The table records over 450,000 distinct CDR3 sequences, more than 20% of them present only once. The record originates from a study of blood T cells in healthy people across ages. Findings and limits, study-wide: Per million T cells, the diversity of TCR beta decreased roughly linearly as age advanced. Any conclusive comparison of naive versus antigen-experienced cells was prevented by using unsorted PBMCs.

Germline V gene lookup returns CDR1 DFQATT and CDR2 SNEGSKA (reference sequence). CDR3 length: 14 residues. The sample was also linked to a second study, of T cells of mothers and their children. That work contributes: At about 1.5 ug per 15 ul, all of the extracted RNA went into cDNA synthesis.

V usage is TRBV20-1 and J usage is TRBJ2-7; 7 bases are a match to TRBD2. Gene TRBJ2-1 matches the end of the DNA better, so the J call may be wrong. The source of this sequence is a boy younger than 18 in good health. Source material: blood. The chain's CDR3 is CSARERGSRDEQFF. In DNA form, the CDR3 reads TGCAGTGCTAGAGAGCGGGGGAGCCGGGATGAGCAGTTCTTC.